These 4 T cell receptor beta chains were sequenced from one sample in a study of beta chain features in type 1 diabetes. Their antigens are not known. General study points: Researchers report that Type 1 diabetes patients had moderately but significantly shorter TCRB CDR3s across all four CD4+ subsets.

Reverse transcription of all isolated RNA meant that expressed TCRB transcripts were sequenced. The repertoire was sequenced with immunoSEQ multiplex PCR; TCRdb's copy has only in-frame clones and lacks some. The sample consists of around 250,000 clones, about 23% of them appearing once. Sequences were obtained from naive CD4+ T cells from blood. The receptors come from a young woman with type 1 diabetes.

This clone turned up a few times. The chain combines TRBV7-9 with TRBJ1-2; D uncertain. Trimming shortened V by 1 base and J by 1 base, and 10 bases separated the two germline ends. CDR3 size: 15 residues. Germline V gene data show CDR1 as SEHNR and CDR2 as FQNEAQ (reference sequence). The CDR3 bases are TGTGCCAGCAGCTTAGACAGCCACCTTAACTATGGCTACACCTTC. Its translation: CASSLDSHLNYGYTF.

This clone was detected a few times. The V gene is TRBV2, the J gene TRBJ2-7, with D unresolved. CDR1 is SNHLY, CDR2 FYNNEI, per germline. The CDR3 extends over 15 amino acids. Trimming removed 5 bases from V and 6 bases from J, with 20 bases in between. The CDR3 DNA follows: TGTGCCAGCAGTCCCACCTCAGCCAGGTTCTCCGAGCAGTACTTC. It specifies CASSPTSARFSEQYF.

This clone was detected only a few times. This chain uses TRBV29-1 with TRBJ2-5; 7 nucleotides line up with TRBD2. The germline CDR1 and CDR2 sequences are SQVTM and ANQGSEA. CDR3 size: 15 residues. V shed 6 bases, J shed 2 bases, and the junction held 12 bases outside the gene matches. CDR3: CSVGNGAGAQETQYF. In DNA, the CDR3 is TGCAGCGTGGGCAACGGGGCGGGAGCGCAAGAGACCCAGTACTTC.

CDR3 sequence: CASSLVGAGYGYTF. CDR3 coding DNA: TGTGCCAGCAGCTTAGTTGGGGCGGGGTATGGCTACACCTTC. The J gene is TRBJ1-2, the V gene TRBV7-2, with a weak D call TRBD1 (5 bases). The CDR3 is 14 residues long. V was pared by 1 base and J by 5 bases, with 11 bases between. Germline V gene lookup returns CDR1 SGHTA and CDR2 FQGNSA.